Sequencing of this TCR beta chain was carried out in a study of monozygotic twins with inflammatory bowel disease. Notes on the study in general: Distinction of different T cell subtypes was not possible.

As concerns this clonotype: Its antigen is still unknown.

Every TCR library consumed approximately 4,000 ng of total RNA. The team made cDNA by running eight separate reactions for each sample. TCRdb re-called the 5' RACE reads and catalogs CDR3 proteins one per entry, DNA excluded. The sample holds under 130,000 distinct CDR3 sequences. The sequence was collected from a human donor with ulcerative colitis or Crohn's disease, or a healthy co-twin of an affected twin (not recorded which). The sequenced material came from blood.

This CDR3 reads CAWDIAGDEQYF. The J gene is TRBJ2-7, the V gene TRBV30; TCRdb calls TRBD2, which cannot be checked without DNA. There are 12 residues in the CDR3. The germline CDR1 and CDR2 sequences are GTSNPN and SVGIG (reference sequence).